This T cell receptor (beta chain) was sequenced in a study of shared clonotypes between healthy human individuals. Study at large: Two female and a few male donors aged 18 to 49 were enrolled. The study used three CD4 naive, three CD4 memory, two CD8 naive and one CD8 memory plate per donor.

CDR1 SNHLY and CDR2 FYNNEI come from the germline V gene. The CDR3 sequence is 11 residues long. V lost 11 bases, J lost 3 bases, and 8 bases lay in between. The protocol was immunoSEQ multiplex PCR, while the TCRdb copy is restricted to in-frame clones and leaves out a portion. Here the sample spans a few million clones, 80% to 95% being singletons. The TCR sequence derives from a man younger than 35 in good health. Some clones in this sample may be carry-over from other donors' samples. This chain connects TRBV2 to TRBJ2-1; D is perhaps TRBD2 (6 bases). The sequencing sample was made of naive CD4+ T cells from PBMCs. As for subset: CD45RA+ positively selected. The CDR3 DNA sequence: TGTGCCTTGGACTACTACAATGAGCAGTTCTTC. It translates to CALDYYNEQFF. Based on the CDR3 plus reference TRBV2 and TRBJ2-1, the full variable domain is EPEVTQTPSHQVTQMGQEVILRCVPISNHLYFYWYRQILGQKVEFLVSFYNNEISEKSEIFDDQFSVERPDGSNFTLKIRSTKLEDSAMYFCALDYYNEQFFGPGTRLTVL.